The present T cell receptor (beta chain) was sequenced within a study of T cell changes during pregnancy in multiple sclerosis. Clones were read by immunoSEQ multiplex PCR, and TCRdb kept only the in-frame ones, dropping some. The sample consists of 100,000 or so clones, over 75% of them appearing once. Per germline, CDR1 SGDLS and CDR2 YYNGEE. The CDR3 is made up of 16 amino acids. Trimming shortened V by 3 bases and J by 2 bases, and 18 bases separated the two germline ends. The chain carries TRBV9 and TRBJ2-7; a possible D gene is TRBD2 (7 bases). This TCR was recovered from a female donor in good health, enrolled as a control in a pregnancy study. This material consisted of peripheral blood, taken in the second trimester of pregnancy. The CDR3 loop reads CASSASGASGTYEQYF. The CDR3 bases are TGTGCCAGCAGCGCCTCGGGGGCTAGCGGCACCTACGAGCAGTACTTC.